This record covers a single T cell receptor beta chain. As yet, its antigen is unknown. These data are taken from a study of cytomegalovirus exposure and HLA in healthy donors. The CDR3 consists of 15 residues. The germline V gene encodes CDR1 LNHDA and CDR2 SQIVND (reference sequence). V was cut by 0 bases and J by 4 bases, with 12 bases left in between. Use of 60 Vbeta and 13 Jbeta primers characterized the PCR. Authors' methods: Later reanalysis found 75 million to 100 million unique TCR beta chains, some 10 million of them shared. Method: immunoSEQ multiplex PCR; TCRdb's copy keeps in-frame clones and lacks some. The DNA gave D and trimming, while V, J and clone size come from that table. The sample has under 200,000 clones, around 85% seen once; the top ten hold 1.9%. Notes on the study in general: TCR beta V- and J-gene trimming was later associated with a missense DCLRE1C variant. Per a later analysis, roughly 17,000 TCR beta sequences showed association with HLA alleles at 0.05 false discovery rate.

Specimen: PBMCs. The clonotype originates from a human donor in good health. This chain uses TRBV19 with TRBJ1-2, with D perhaps TRBD1 (6 bases). CDR3 sequence (DNA): TGTGCCAGTAGTATAGATTTAGGGGGTCGCTATGGCTACACCTTC. It yields the protein CASSIDLGGRYGYTF.